A selection of T cell receptor beta chains follows, all from one sample in a study of technical replicates of blood from a few donors. Measured with immunoSEQ multiplex PCR; TCRdb has only the in-frame clones, and not every one. The sample lists about 84,000 clones, around 93% occurring once. Sequencing was done on a sample of T cells isolated from PBMCs. Every receptor here comes from a human donor in good health. CDR3s include the opening cysteine and the closing phenylalanine or tryptophan. A D gene is named only where the DNA matches it firmly.

d_call,j_call,v_call,cdr3_aa
NA,TRBJ1-6,TRBV28,CASSLPDRLNSPLHF
TRBD1,TRBJ2-7,TRBV9,CASSLGQLYEQYF
TRBD1,TRBJ2-7,TRBV5-1,CASSEDRGQEQYF
NA,TRBJ2-6,TRBV27,CASSTRAGIVFPGANVLTF
TRBD1,TRBJ1-2,TRBV30,CAWDKQGNYGYTF
NA,TRBJ2-6,TRBV28,CASSHGGVGVFPSGANVLTF
NA,TRBJ1-4,TRBV13,CASSLAANEKLFF
TRBD1,TRBJ1-6,TRBV27,CASRQDRGPSPLHF
NA,TRBJ1-1,TRBV9,CASSVEGLMITEAFF
TRBD2,TRBJ2-7,TRBV5-4,CASNLGGSDEQYF
TRBD2,TRBJ2-1,TRBV2,CAASGRASSYNEQFF
TRBD2,TRBJ2-1,TRBV4-1,CASSSRQGGSYNEQFF
TRBD1,TRBJ1-1,TRBV7-8,CASSLSGQGTTEAFF
TRBD2,TRBJ2-1,TRBV7-9,CASSPGLAGGYYNEQFF
TRBD1,TRBJ1-2,TRBV18,CASSPLSDRNYGYTF
TRBD2,TRBJ2-1,TRBV10-1,CASDGARLAAYNEQFF
TRBD2,TRBJ2-2,TRBV5-4,CASSRSPGLAVEELFF
TRBD2,TRBJ2-1,TRBV7-8,CASSLGLAETDEQFF
NA,TRBJ1-1,TRBV2,CASSERRVGAFSFSGEAFF
NA,TRBJ1-1,TRBV29-1,CSVEEPGGTEAFF
TRBD1,TRBJ1-6,TRBV5-1,CASRGATGDNSPLHF
TRBD2,TRBJ2-3,TRBV19,CASSIGRTSGSPDTQYF
NA,TRBJ1-4,TRBV6-1,CASSTGLPKFEKLFF
TRBD1,TRBJ1-5,TRBV15,CATSRGGTGITNSNQPQHF
NA,TRBJ1-4,TRBV19,CASSIDAGQPLRDNEKLFF
TRBD2,TRBJ2-1,TRBV7-2,CASSTEPGGGANEQFF
NA,TRBJ1-3,TRBV7-9,CASGADSSGNTIYF
TRBD1,TRBJ1-2,TRBV7-8,CASGGQGLRGYTF
NA,TRBJ1-2,TRBV4-1,CASSHDRGTERGYTF
NA,TRBJ2-7,TRBV5-4,CASSLGTDPYEQYF
NA,TRBJ1-1,TRBV6-5,CASSFTPGLKNTEAFF
NA,TRBJ2-3,TRBV11-2,CASSSEATAIYTQYF
NA,TRBJ1-6,TRBV7-9,CASRLTGGNSPLHF
NA,TRBJ2-3,TRBV4-1,CASSQPRDIKRTQYF
NA,TRBJ1-1,TRBV2,CASRPGLNTEAFF
TRBD1,TRBJ1-2,TRBV19,CASRNDRVGYGYTF
NA,TRBJ2-7,TRBV5-1,CASSLTEGEQYF
NA,TRBJ1-4,TRBV6-5,CASRQTNEKLFF
TRBD2,TRBJ2-5,TRBV6-1,CASSLTSGRETQYF
NA,TRBJ1-1,TRBV2,CASSEDGRVGTEAFF
NA,TRBJ2-3,TRBV5-1,CASSYGRTDTQYF
NA,TRBJ2-5,TRBV7-7,CASSLQQGGGETQYF
TRBD1,TRBJ1-2,TRBV7-8,CASSSWDRFNYGYTF
TRBD2,TRBJ2-3,TRBV19,CASSTVAREGDTQYF
NA,TRBJ2-7,TRBV6-5,CASSSFYEQYF
TRBD2,TRBJ2-7,TRBV2,CASTLAGVYEQYF
NA,TRBJ2-7,TRBV28,CASSLGQWGLDEQYF